This T cell receptor beta chain was sequenced for a study of T cell repertoires in cytomegalovirus infection. Study in general: CMV infection plus the matching HLA type was flagged by public TCR beta signatures. Regarding the study as a whole: HLA-C-restricted CMV-specific TCR beta clonotypes were dominant in the ex vivo response. Cumulated frequencies of public TCR beta families served to identify carriers of CMV plus the relevant HLA.

Each CDR3 protein is one row after TCRdb ran MiXCR on the reads. The sample includes around 200,000 distinct CDR3 sequences, about 18% of them seen just once. The germline CDR1 and CDR2 sequences are MNHNY and SVGAGI (reference sequence). V shed 6 bases, J shed 6 bases, and the junction held 7 bases outside the gene matches. This CDR3 contains 13 residues. This clonotype was seen a handful of times. Its matching antigen is unknown. This sequence was found in a human donor in good health (CMV status not recorded). Some clones in this sample may be carry-over from other donors' samples. The rearrangement joins TRBV6-6 to TRBJ1-2; 7 positions agree with TRBD1. The sequenced material came from CD8+ T cells from PBMCs. The CDR3 reads CASSFTGADGYTF. The CDR3 DNA is TGTGCCAGCAGCTTCACAGGGGCGGATGGCTACACCTTC.